A selection of T cell receptor beta chains follows, all from one sample in a study of early T cells in non-severe SARS-CoV-2 infection. TCRdb used MiXCR to reprocess the 5' RACE reads, holding one entry per CDR3 protein. The repertoire holds nearly 60,000 distinct CDR3 sequences, with roughly an eighth as singletons. The sample was whole blood. The receptor set was obtained from an adult who was a healthcare worker with PCR-confirmed SARS-CoV-2 infection or an uninfected control (not recorded which). CDR3s include the opening cysteine and the closing phenylalanine or tryptophan. D genes are given only for firm matches. Expanded clones get a size class; other rows say once, few or many, or leave the size out.

CDR3 protein | CDR3 DNA | V gene | D gene | clone size | J gene
CASSQARSGGGNTGELFF | TGTGCCAGCAGCCAAGCCCGATCGGGGGGCGGGAACACCGGGGAGCTGTTTTTT | TRBV3-1 | . | many | TRBJ2-2
CSARVGTLDEQYF | TGCAGTGCTAGAGTAGGGACATTAGACGAGCAGTACTTC | TRBV20-1 | . | . | TRBJ2-7
CASSIQVKAFF | TGTGCCAGCAGTATACAGGTTAAAGCTTTCTTT | TRBV6-6 | . | . | TRBJ1-1
CASSLTANYGYTF | TGTGCCAGCAGTCTGACAGCTAACTATGGCTACACCTTC | TRBV27 | . | few | TRBJ1-2
CSARGQGVGANVLTF | TGCAGTGCTAGAGGACAGGGGGTTGGGGCCAACGTCCTGACTTTC | TRBV20-1 | TRBD1 | few | TRBJ2-6
CASTRDRGQANTGELFF | TGTGCCAGCACTCGGGACAGGGGACAGGCGAACACCGGGGAGCTGTTTTTT | TRBV6-5 | TRBD1 | few | TRBJ2-2
CASSPRGYGTDTQYF | TGTGCCAGCAGCCCGCGGGGGTACGGGACAGATACGCAGTATTTT | TRBV11-2 | TRBD2 | . | TRBJ2-3
CSALNRVGNTEAFF | TGCAGTGCGCTGAACAGGGTCGGGAACACTGAAGCTTTCTTT | TRBV20-1 | . | many | TRBJ1-1
CASSPLGGGNQPQHF | TGTGCCAGCTCACCACTGGGCGGGGGGAATCAGCCCCAGCATTTT | TRBV18 | . | . | TRBJ1-5
CASSDPSGVADTQYF | TGTGCCAGCAGTGACCCTAGCGGGGTTGCAGATACGCAGTATTTT | TRBV2 | TRBD2 | many | TRBJ2-3
CASSIGRGGGDGYTF | TGTGCCAGTAGTATCGGCCGAGGAGGGGGCGATGGCTACACCTTC | TRBV19 | TRBD1 | many | TRBJ1-2
CASSLAHGNQPQHF | TGTGCCAGCAGCTTAGCGCATGGGAATCAGCCCCAGCATTTT | TRBV7-9 | . | many | TRBJ1-5
CASTPPWTALPGELFF | TGTGCCAGCACCCCCCCCTGGACAGCCCTCCCGGGGGAGCTGTTTTTT | TRBV6-2/TRBV6-3 | . | many | TRBJ2-2
CASNGWGQKNTEAFF | TGTGCCAGCAACGGATGGGGACAAAAGAACACTGAAGCTTTCTTT | TRBV11-2 | . | many | TRBJ1-1
CASRDPGELFF | TGTGCCAGCAGAGATCCCGGGGAGCTGTTTTTT | TRBV28 | . | few | TRBJ2-2
CSVRQGADYGYTF | TGCAGCGTTCGACAGGGGGCGGACTATGGCTACACCTTC | TRBV29-1 | TRBD1 | many | TRBJ1-2
CAWSVADTEAFF | TGTGCCTGGAGTGTTGCGGACACTGAAGCTTTCTTT | TRBV30 | . | . | TRBJ1-1
CASSHTGGFTEAFF | TGTGCCAGCAGCCATACAGGGGGTTTCACTGAAGCTTTCTTT | TRBV6-2/TRBV6-3 | TRBD1 | few | TRBJ1-1
CASSYSWEGQPQHF | TGTGCCAGCAGTTACTCCTGGGAGGGACAGCCCCAGCATTTT | TRBV6-6 | . | many | TRBJ1-5
CASSGISAGTEAFF | TGTGCCAGCAGCGGCATATCGGCAGGCACTGAAGCTTTCTTT | TRBV9 | . | many | TRBJ1-1
CASSFQAQVHEQYF | TGCGCCAGCAGCTTTCAGGCCCAAGTCCACGAGCAGTACTTC | TRBV5-1 | . | many | TRBJ2-7
CSVTGGGYTF | TGCAGCGTGACAGGGGGTGGCTACACCTTC | TRBV29-1 | TRBD1 | many | TRBJ1-2
CASSKTSLVQETQYF | TGTGCCAGCTCAAAGACTAGCTTGGTCCAAGAGACCCAGTACTTC | TRBV18 | TRBD2 | many | TRBJ2-5
CASSPSWGGTDTQYF | TGCGCCAGCAGCCCTAGCTGGGGCGGCACAGATACGCAGTATTTT | TRBV5-1 | . | few | TRBJ2-3
CSVEKGQYEQYF | TGCAGCGTTGAGAAGGGACAGTACGAGCAGTACTTC | TRBV29-1 | TRBD1 | . | TRBJ2-7
CATSDRGNNQPQHF | TGTGCCACCAGTGATCGAGGTAACAATCAGCCCCAGCATTTT | TRBV24-1 | . | . | TRBJ1-5
CAISESGRMSSYNEQFF | TGTGCCATCAGTGAGTCGGGGCGGATGAGCTCCTACAATGAGCAGTTCTTC | TRBV10-3 | . | few | TRBJ2-1
CASRSDSREQYF | TGTGCCAGCAGGTCAGATTCGCGAGAGCAGTACTTC | TRBV4-2 | . | many | TRBJ2-7
CASSFPGGSYEQYF | TGCGCCAGCAGCTTTCCAGGGGGCTCCTACGAGCAGTACTTC | TRBV5-1 | TRBD1 | many | TRBJ2-7
CASSLEVSMPQYF | TGTGCCAGCAGCTTAGAGGTCTCGATGCCCCAGTACTTC | TRBV11-2 | . | many | TRBJ2-5
CASFTRTILSGNTIYF | TGTGCCAGCTTCACAAGGACCATCCTCTCTGGAAACACCATATATTTT | TRBV6-2/TRBV6-3 | . | few | TRBJ1-3
CASSLGPSGTANGYTF | TGTGCCAGCAGTTTAGGACCTTCCGGGACAGCTAATGGCTACACCTTC | TRBV12-3/TRBV12-4 | TRBD1 | few | TRBJ1-2
CASSLQGRDEQYF | TGCGCCAGCAGCTTACAGGGTCGAGACGAGCAGTACTTC | TRBV5-1 | . | few | TRBJ2-7
CASSFQGQPQETQYF | TGCGCCAGCAGCTTCCAGGGCCAGCCCCAAGAGACCCAGTACTTC | TRBV5-1 | . | many | TRBJ2-5
CASSSGSTIQYF | TGTGCCAGCAGCTCCGGGAGTACCATTCAGTACTTC | TRBV11-2 | . | many | TRBJ2-4
CASSYLYTGNGPPRYEQYF | TGTGCCAGCAGTTACCTTTACACAGGGAATGGTCCCCCCCGCTACGAGCAGTACTTC | TRBV6-2/TRBV6-3 | . | few | TRBJ2-7
CASSLAALNEQYF | TGTGCCAGCAGCTTAGCGGCCCTAAACGAGCAGTACTTC | TRBV7-2 | . | . | TRBJ2-7
CASDSNNQPQHF | TGTGCCAGCGACAGCAATAATCAGCCCCAGCATTTT | TRBV28 | . | once | TRBJ1-5
CSVEEGPQYEQYF | TGCAGCGTTGAGGAGGGGCCTCAATACGAGCAGTACTTC | TRBV29-1 | . | few | TRBJ2-7
CASSSKTGGNQPQHF | TGTGCCAGCAGTTCAAAGACAGGGGGGAATCAGCCCCAGCATTTT | TRBV12-3/TRBV12-4 | TRBD1 | few | TRBJ1-5
CASILETSGRTREVETQYF | TGTGCCAGCATTCTCGAGACTAGCGGGAGAACACGAGAAGTCGAGACCCAGTACTTC | TRBV12-3/TRBV12-4 | TRBD2 | many | TRBJ2-5
CASSLARSYQNSPLHF | TGTGCCAGCAGCTTAGCGCGGTCCTATCAAAATTCACCCCTCCACTTT | TRBV7-2 | . | . | TRBJ1-6
CASSQDLGLTGELFF | TGTGCCAGCAGCCAAGATTTAGGCCTCACCGGGGAGCTGTTTTTT | TRBV4-2 | . | . | TRBJ2-2